This is a list of T cell receptor beta chains from one sample in a study of PD-L1 blockade in urothelial cancer. The method was immunoSEQ multiplex PCR; TCRdb's version includes in-frame clones alone and lacks a portion of them. The sample lists about 45,000 clones, about 91% occurring once. This specimen was PBMCs, taken around atezolizumab (anti-PD-L1) treatment. The receptor set was obtained from a man at least 80 years old with urothelial cancer. Both conserved end residues are part of each CDR3. The order of the fields is V gene, clone size, J gene, D gene, CDR3 DNA, CDR3 protein. The D gene is left open where the match is weak. Only part of the rows carry a size: once, few, many, or a class if the clone is expanded.

>TRBV28|NA|TRBJ2-7|NA
TGTGCCAGCAGTCCAAGACCTCGGACTGGTTACTACGAGCAGTACTTC
CASSPRPRTGYYEQYF
>TRBV6-1|NA|TRBJ2-7|TRBD2
TGTGCCAGCAGTGAAGGATCTAGCGGAAACTACGAGCAGTACTTC
CASSEGSSGNYEQYF
>TRBV5-1|NA|TRBJ2-7|NA
TGCGCCAGCAGCTTAGGGCAGGGGGGTTCCTACGAGCAGTACTTC
CASSLGQGGSYEQYF
>TRBV5-6|NA|TRBJ2-6|TRBD1
TGTGCCAGCAGCCACCGGACAGGGCCTGGGGCCAACGTCCTGACTTTC
CASSHRTGPGANVLTF
>TRBV6-5|once|TRBJ2-7|TRBD2
TGTGCCAGCAGTTTCCTAAGGACTAGCGGAACCTACGAGCAGTACTTC
CASSFLRTSGTYEQYF
>TRBV2|NA|TRBJ2-5|TRBD1
TGTGCCAGCTCCAACGGACAGGGGGAGACCCAGTACTTC
CASSNGQGETQYF
>TRBV18|NA|TRBJ2-3|TRBD2
TGTGCCAGCTCACCACCGACTAGCGGGAGGAGGGCAGATACGCAGTATTTT
CASSPPTSGRRADTQYF
>TRBV5-1|NA|TRBJ2-7|NA
TGCGCCAGCAGCCCGGGACATGCACTGACCTCCTACGAGCAGTACTTC
CASSPGHALTSYEQYF
>TRBV18|NA|TRBJ2-5|TRBD2
TGTGCCAGCTCACGGGACGGGAGGTCTCAAGAGACCCAGTACTTC
CASSRDGRSQETQYF
>TRBV14|NA|TRBJ2-1|NA
TGTGCCAGCAGCCATGGGGCGATTATTGAGCAGTTCTTC
CASSHGAIIEQFF
>TRBV6-4|NA|TRBJ2-1|NA
TGTGCCAGCAGTGACTCGATCAGCTCCTACAATGAGCAGTTCTTC
CASSDSISSYNEQFF
>TRBV5-1|NA|TRBJ2-1|TRBD1
TGCGCCAGCAGCTTGGTTAAGAGACAGGGGAGTGACAATGAGCAGTTCTTC
CASSLVKRQGSDNEQFF